This T cell receptor beta chain was sequenced in a study of blood T cell repertoires in COVID-19. The wider study: PBMCs, B-cell-depleted T cells, or T cells provided the cDNA or gDNA that made up the material.

This clone has only one observation. In the source study's methods: The assay estimated nucleated cells by amplifying reference gene primers. Using immunoSEQ multiplex PCR, the repertoire was profiled, and TCRdb retains in-frame clones only, with some absent. The V and J calls and clone size are taken from that table; D and trimming were inferred from the DNA. The sample consists of around 250,000 clones, 75% to 90% of them appearing once. CDR3 size: 16 residues. V was clipped by 2 bases and J by 3 bases; unmatched bases: 10. Germline loops: CDR1 SGHRS, CDR2 YFSETQ. Sequencing was carried out using peripheral blood. The TCR comes from a woman aged 25 to 39 with active or convalescent COVID-19. This chain uses TRBV5-1 with TRBJ1-1; 7 positions match TRBD1. This CDR3 reads CASSFGRTGTYTEAFF. The DNA for the CDR3 is TGCGCCAGCAGCTTTGGGAGGACAGGAACGTACACTGAAGCTTTCTTT.